One and the same sample provided the 3 T cell receptor beta chains below, sequenced in a study of T-cell reconstitution after alpha-beta-depleted transplantation in children. Researchers prepared the TCRbeta library using unique molecular identifiers, the study reports. TCRdb processed the PCR reads anew with MiXCR; each CDR3 protein has one entry. The data hold some 490,000 distinct CDR3 sequences, with roughly an eighth observed a single time. The sample was PBMCs from the stem cell graft donor, taken from the stem cell graft. The receptor source for this set is a human donor who donated a stem cell graft to a child with combined immunodeficiency.

The chain couples TRBV11-2 to TRBJ2-3, with 10 nucleotides matching TRBD2. Germline-derived CDR1 and CDR2 are SGHAT and FQNNGV. The CDR3 is 16 residues long. Germline trimming cut 1 base from V and 6 bases from J; bases unmatched to any gene: 7. CDR3: CASSLASGRVYDTQYF. The CDR3 nucleotides read TGTGCCAGCAGCTTAGCTAGCGGGAGAGTATATGATACGCAGTATTTT.

V usage is TRBV10-3 and J usage is TRBJ2-1, with D possibly being TRBD2 (6 bases). The CDR3 totals 12 residues. The V and J ends lost 10 bases and 10 bases respectively, with 17 bases between them. Germline CDR1 is ENHRY and CDR2 is SYGVKD. CDR3 loop: CATWARGREQFF. The CDR3 bases are TGTGCCACTTGGGCCCGGGGGAGGGAGCAGTTCTTC.

In its sample, this clonotype was seen many times. This chain links TRBV12-3 or TRBV12-4 with TRBJ2-1; D possibly corresponds to TRBD2 (5 bases). Trimming left V 3 bases short and J 10 bases short, with 10 bases between. There are 12 residues in the CDR3. The CDR3: CASSFRRQEQFF. The CDR3 nucleotides are TGTGCCAGCAGTTTTAGGAGGCAAGAGCAGTTCTTC.